This T cell receptor beta chain was profiled in a study of OX40 agonist ivuxolimab in advanced cancers. The wider study: There were three patients with partial responses, one having hepatocellular carcinoma and two cutaneous melanoma.

Individuals having autoimmune disease history or systemic immunosuppression were not enrolled. Patients had blood sampled at baseline and again on cycle 4 day 1 and cycle 7 day 1. The CDR3 extends over 14 amino acids. With 6 bases clipped from V and 0 bases from J, the junction kept 4 bases outside the gene matches. CDR1 and CDR2 from the germline V gene are SNHLY and FYNNEI. Study results and limitations: Mean expanded clone counts were higher in CD8+ than CD4+ T cells.

About this clone itself: The antigen remains undetermined.

Here immunoSEQ multiplex PCR was the method, and the copy in TCRdb shows in-frame clones only, minus some. This sample has about 49,000 clones, with about 76% found just once. Specimen: CD4+ or CD8+ T cells sorted from blood, collected in a trial of the OX40 agonist ivuxolimab. V gene TRBV2 combines with J gene TRBJ1-1; 7 bases agree with TRBD1. The sequence was collected from an adult with an advanced solid tumor such as melanoma, head and neck, liver or kidney cancer. This CDR3 is CASRGTAMNTEAFF. In DNA, the CDR3 is TGTGCCAGCAGGGGGACAGCTATGAACACTGAAGCTTTCTTT.